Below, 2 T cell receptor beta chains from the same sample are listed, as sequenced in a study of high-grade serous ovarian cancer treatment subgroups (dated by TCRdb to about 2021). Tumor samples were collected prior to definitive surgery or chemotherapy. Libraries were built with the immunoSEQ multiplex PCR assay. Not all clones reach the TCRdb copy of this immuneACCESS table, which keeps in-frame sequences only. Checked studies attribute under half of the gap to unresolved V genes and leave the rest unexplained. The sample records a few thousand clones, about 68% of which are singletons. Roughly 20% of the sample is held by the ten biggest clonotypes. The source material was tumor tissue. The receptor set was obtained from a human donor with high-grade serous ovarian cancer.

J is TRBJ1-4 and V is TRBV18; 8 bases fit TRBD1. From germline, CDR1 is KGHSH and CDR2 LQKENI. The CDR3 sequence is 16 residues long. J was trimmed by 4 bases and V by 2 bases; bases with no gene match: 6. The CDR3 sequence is CASSPSNRGYNEKLFF. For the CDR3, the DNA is TGTGCCAGCTCACCAAGTAACAGGGGGTATAATGAAAAACTGTTTTTT.

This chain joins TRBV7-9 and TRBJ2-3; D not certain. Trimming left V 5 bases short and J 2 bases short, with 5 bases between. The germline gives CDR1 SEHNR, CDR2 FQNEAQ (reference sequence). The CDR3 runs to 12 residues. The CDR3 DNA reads TGTGCCAGCAGCGCCTACACAGATACGCAGTATTTT. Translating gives CASSAYTDTQYF.